This is a list of T cell receptor beta chains from one sample in a study of PD-1 blockade in classical Hodgkin lymphoma. The data were produced by immunoSEQ multiplex PCR, yet TCRdb's version contains in-frame clones alone and is incomplete. This repertoire shows about 34,000 clones, 76% found once; its top ten account for about 16%. Sequenced here: peripheral blood mononuclear cells (PBMCs), sampled before the second cycle of nivolumab. The receptors originated from a human donor with classical Hodgkin lymphoma. CDR3s include the opening cysteine and the closing phenylalanine or tryptophan. The D gene is left open where the match is weak. Clone size appears in some rows only: once, few, many, or a class for an expanded clone.

j_call: TRBJ2-7
cdr3_length: 11
clone_size: -
d_call: TRBD1
v_call: TRBV20-1
cdr3_nt: TGCAGTGCTCGGACAGGGCTGGAGCAGTACTTC
cdr3_aa: CSARTGLEQYF

j_call: TRBJ1-1
cdr3_length: 13
clone_size: few
d_call: -
v_call: TRBV27
cdr3_nt: TGTGCCAGCGGGTTGGTCCTAGGGACTGAAGCTTTCTTT
cdr3_aa: CASGLVLGTEAFF

j_call: TRBJ2-5
cdr3_length: 18
clone_size: -
d_call: TRBD2
v_call: TRBV5-1
cdr3_nt: TGCGCCAGCAGCCCCAGGGGGACTAGCGGGGGCTGGGGAGAGACCCAGTACTTC
cdr3_aa: CASSPRGTSGGWGETQYF

j_call: TRBJ1-6
cdr3_length: 16
clone_size: many
d_call: TRBD1
v_call: TRBV18
cdr3_nt: TGTGCCAGCTCACCCACCGGGACAGGGGGCGGATCACCCCTCCACTTT
cdr3_aa: CASSPTGTGGGSPLHF

j_call: TRBJ2-7
cdr3_length: 11
clone_size: -
d_call: -
v_call: TRBV10-2
cdr3_nt: TGCGCCAGCAGCGACCTGGCCGAGCAGTACTTC
cdr3_aa: CASSDLAEQYF

j_call: TRBJ2-3
cdr3_length: 16
clone_size: -
d_call: TRBD2
v_call: TRBV7-2
cdr3_nt: TGTGCCAGCAGCTCAGGACTAGCGGGAAACACAGATACGCAGTATTTT
cdr3_aa: CASSSGLAGNTDTQYF

j_call: TRBJ2-2
cdr3_length: 13
clone_size: few
d_call: -
v_call: TRBV12-5
cdr3_nt: TGTGCTAGTGGTTCTGGGGGCGCCGGGGAGCTGTTTTTT
cdr3_aa: CASGSGGAGELFF

j_call: TRBJ1-4
cdr3_length: 12
clone_size: -
d_call: -
v_call: TRBV27
cdr3_nt: TGTGCCAGCCGCTCCTGGCGAGGGAAACTGTTTTTT
cdr3_aa: CASRSWRGKLFF

j_call: TRBJ2-5
cdr3_length: 13
clone_size: -
d_call: -
v_call: TRBV5-1
cdr3_nt: TGCGCCAGCAGCTTGGAGAATATTGAGACCCAGTACTTC
cdr3_aa: CASSLENIETQYF

j_call: TRBJ1-1
cdr3_length: 14
clone_size: -
d_call: -
v_call: TRBV15
cdr3_nt: TGTGCCACCAGCAGAGACAAGAGAGGTACTGAAGCTTTCTTT
cdr3_aa: CATSRDKRGTEAFF

j_call: TRBJ2-7
cdr3_length: 17
clone_size: -
d_call: -
v_call: TRBV6-1
cdr3_nt: TGTGCCAGCAGTGATGGGGTCGGGGGCACCATCTTCTACGAGCAGTACTTC
cdr3_aa: CASSDGVGGTIFYEQYF

j_call: TRBJ2-1
cdr3_length: 17
clone_size: -
d_call: TRBD2
v_call: TRBV5-1
cdr3_nt: TGCGCCAGCACCACTCTGAGCGGGGGGGCCTTCTTGAATGAGCAGTTCTTC
cdr3_aa: CASTTLSGGAFLNEQFF

j_call: TRBJ2-7
cdr3_length: 12
clone_size: -
d_call: -
v_call: TRBV25-1
cdr3_nt: TGTGCCAGCAGCGACCAGGGGAGCGAGCAGTACTTC
cdr3_aa: CASSDQGSEQYF

j_call: TRBJ2-1
cdr3_length: 15
clone_size: -
d_call: -
v_call: TRBV5-8
cdr3_nt: TGTGCCAGCAGCTTGGGGCAGGGAATCGGCAATGAGCAGTTCTTC
cdr3_aa: CASSLGQGIGNEQFF